This TCR beta chain was found in a study of blood T cell repertoires in COVID-19. Study details: Italy, Spain and the United States were the sources of the convalescent and acute COVID-19 samples.

Germline V gene sequence: CDR1 SNHLY, CDR2 FYNNEI. The CDR3 is made up of 13 amino acids. Trimming took 7 bases from V and 8 from J, leaving 15 bases between them. The protocol was immunoSEQ multiplex PCR, while the TCRdb copy is restricted to in-frame clones and leaves out a portion. The sample records 450,000 or so clones, around 90% being singletons. The source of this sequence is a man aged 18 to 30 with COVID-19, enrolled during active disease. This sequence joins TRBV2 and TRBJ1-3, with D possibly TRBD1 on 5 matching bases. The sample taken for sequencing was peripheral blood. The CDR3 here is CASTGAGQDTIYF. CDR3 nucleotide sequence: TGTGCCAGCACCGGGGCGGGGCAGGACACCATATATTTT.